This is a list of T cell receptor beta chains from one sample in a study of OX40 agonist ivuxolimab in advanced cancers. Using immunoSEQ multiplex PCR, the repertoire was profiled, and TCRdb retains in-frame clones only, with some absent. Of 20,000 to 25,000 clones listed, 83% were seen once; the top ten hold approximately 58%. Specimen: CD4+ or CD8+ T cells sorted from blood, collected in a trial of the OX40 agonist ivuxolimab. The receptor source for this set is an adult with an advanced solid tumor such as melanoma, head and neck, liver or kidney cancer. CDR3s include the opening cysteine and the closing phenylalanine or tryptophan. A D gene is named only where the DNA matches it firmly. Not every row has a clone size; where given, it reads once, few, many or a size class.

j_gene | d_gene | abundance | v_gene | CDR3aa | CDR3nt
TRBJ1-3 | TRBD1 | - | TRBV7-9 | CASSHGTGGNTIYF | TGTGCCAGCAGCCACGGGACAGGCGGAAACACCATATATTTT
TRBJ2-1 | - | few | TRBV18 | CASSPGDYEQFF | TGTGCCAGCTCACCGGGGGACTATGAGCAGTTCTTC
TRBJ2-3 | - | - | TRBV13 | CASSLDGGMQYF | TGTGCCAGCAGCTTAGACGGGGGTATGCAGTATTTT
TRBJ2-1 | - | - | TRBV4-3 | CASSQGIRDGEQFF | TGCGCCAGCAGCCAAGGGATCCGGGATGGTGAGCAGTTCTTC
TRBJ1-2 | - | - | TRBV25-1 | CASSDLGGSNGYTF | TGTGCCAGCAGTGACCTTGGGGGGAGTAATGGCTACACCTTC
TRBJ1-6 | - | - | TRBV5-1 | CASSSVLLNSPLHF | TGCGCCAGCAGCTCCGTCCTCCTGAATTCACCCCTCCACTTT
TRBJ1-5 | - | - | TRBV5-1 | CASSPTGFPNQPQHF | TGCGCCAGCAGCCCGACCGGGTTCCCCAATCAGCCCCAGCATTTT
TRBJ2-2 | - | - | TRBV27 | CASSRDIASGELFF | TGTGCCAGCAGCCGGGACATAGCATCCGGGGAGCTGTTTTTT
TRBJ2-3 | - | few | TRBV7-9 | CASSLRGYEGTDTQYF | TGTGCCAGCAGCTTGCGGGGATATGAAGGGACAGATACGCAGTATTTT
TRBJ1-2 | - | - | TRBV9 | CASSTTGQTYGYTF | TGTGCCAGCAGCACGACGGGACAAACCTATGGCTACACCTTC
TRBJ2-1 | - | medium-sized | TRBV7-3 | CASSLTLAGYDEQFF | TGTGCCAGCAGCTTAACGTTAGCAGGGTATGATGAGCAGTTCTTC
TRBJ2-7 | - | - | TRBV7-9 | CASSLVVGTDYEQYF | TGTGCCAGCAGCTTAGTTGTAGGGACGGACTACGAGCAGTACTTC
TRBJ2-2 | - | - | TRBV30 | CAWSSGNTGELFF | TGTGCCTGGAGCAGCGGGAACACCGGGGAGCTGTTTTTT
TRBJ2-1 | - | - | TRBV5-4 | CASSKAGDEQFF | TGTGCCAGCAGCAAGGCCGGGGATGAGCAGTTCTTC
TRBJ2-7 | - | once | TRBV19 | CASSSQGIYEQYF | TGTGCCAGTAGTTCCCAGGGGATCTACGAGCAGTACTTC
TRBJ2-7 | - | - | TRBV4-1 | CASSQGDFPSYEQYF | TGCGCCAGCAGCCAAGGGGATTTTCCCTCATACGAGCAGTACTTC
TRBJ2-1 | TRBD1 | - | TRBV6-5 | CASSLSTGGYNEQFF | TGTGCCAGCAGTCTCTCTACAGGGGGCTACAATGAGCAGTTCTTC
TRBJ2-7 | - | once | TRBV29-1 | CSVDRSGEGNYEQYF | TGCAGCGTTGATAGGTCGGGAGAGGGTAACTACGAGCAGTACTTC
TRBJ2-7 | - | - | TRBV6-1 | CASSDAYEQYF | TGTGCCAGCAGTGACGCCTACGAGCAGTACTTC
TRBJ2-1 | TRBD1 | - | TRBV6-1 | CASSEATQGAGDNEQFF | TGTGCCAGCAGTGAAGCAACACAGGGGGCAGGGGACAATGAGCAGTTCTTC
TRBJ2-2 | - | - | TRBV29-1 | CSVPGTLNTGELFF | TGCAGCGTCCCCGGGACACTGAACACCGGGGAGCTGTTTTTT
TRBJ2-3 | - | - | TRBV29-1 | CSVPTDTQYF | TGCAGCGTCCCTACAGATACGCAGTATTTT
TRBJ1-2 | - | - | TRBV6-5 | CASSYGANYGYTF | TGTGCCAGCAGTTACGGTGCTAACTATGGCTACACCTTC
TRBJ1-4 | - | - | TRBV28 | CASSLLSSGEKLFF | TGTGCCAGCAGTTTGTTGAGTAGCGGTGAAAAACTGTTTTTT
TRBJ2-7 | - | - | TRBV2 | CASMTRDPTYEQYF | TGTGCCAGCATGACTCGGGACCCAACCTACGAGCAGTACTTC
TRBJ2-2 | TRBD1 | - | TRBV6-5 | CASSYSQGLWTGELFF | TGTGCCAGCAGTTACTCACAGGGGTTGTGGACCGGGGAGCTGTTTTTT
TRBJ2-2 | - | - | TRBV19 | CASRFSETGELFF | TGTGCCAGTAGATTTAGCGAGACCGGGGAGCTGTTTTTT
TRBJ2-7 | TRBD1 | - | TRBV4-3 | CASSQDPGTGLYEQYF | TGCGCCAGCAGCCAAGATCCAGGGACAGGGTTGTACGAGCAGTACTTC
TRBJ2-5 | - | - | TRBV28 | CASSLGLFNGQGVGETQYF | TGTGCCAGCAGTTTGGGTTTATTTAATGGGCAGGGTGTAGGGGAGACCCAGTACTTC
TRBJ2-3 | TRBD1 | - | TRBV28 | CASSWGQSTSTDTQYF | TGTGCCAGCAGTTGGGGACAGAGCACTAGCACAGATACGCAGTATTTT
TRBJ1-2 | - | - | TRBV6-5 | CASSYSAGSDGYTF | TGTGCCAGCAGTTACTCGGCGGGGTCGGATGGCTACACCTTC
TRBJ2-7 | TRBD1 | - | TRBV7-9 | CASSLTGAYEQYF | TGTGCCAGCAGCTTAACAGGGGCTTACGAGCAGTACTTC
TRBJ2-3 | - | - | TRBV11-2 | CASSLGGDTQYF | TGTGCCAGCAGCTTAGGGGGGGATACGCAGTATTTT
TRBJ2-2 | TRBD1 | - | TRBV29-1 | CSVVYRGNTGELFF | TGCAGCGTTGTTTACAGGGGTAACACCGGGGAGCTGTTTTTT
TRBJ1-1 | - | - | TRBV11-2 | CASSLDGVLVSEAFF | TGTGCCAGCAGCTTAGATGGGGTTTTAGTTTCGGAAGCTTTCTTT
TRBJ1-2 | TRBD1 | - | TRBV4-1 | CASSQDLGQGALNYGYTF | TGCGCCAGCAGCCAAGATCTGGGACAGGGGGCGTTGAACTATGGCTACACCTTC
TRBJ2-3 | - | - | TRBV7-8 | CASSFWGGLYF | TGTGCCAGCAGCTTCTGGGGTGGGTTGTATTTT
TRBJ2-1 | - | - | TRBV27 | CASSLQGSSYNEQFF | TGTGCCAGCAGTTTACAGGGGAGCTCCTACAATGAGCAGTTCTTC
TRBJ2-2 | - | - | TRBV7-6 | CASSPAGAGELFF | TGTGCCAGCAGCCCTGCTGGGGCCGGGGAGCTGTTTTTT
TRBJ2-1 | - | - | TRBV4-3 | CASSQDSGSLEQFF | TGCGCCAGCAGCCAAGATAGTGGCAGCCTGGAGCAGTTCTTC
TRBJ1-1 | - | - | TRBV7-9 | CASSLVQGGTEAFF | TGTGCCAGCAGCTTAGTACAGGGAGGCACTGAAGCTTTCTTT
TRBJ1-2 | TRBD1 | - | TRBV13 | CASSFGTDANYGYTF | TGTGCCAGCAGCTTCGGGACAGATGCTAACTATGGCTACACCTTC
TRBJ2-1 | - | - | TRBV9 | CASSSSSARVGNEQFF | TGTGCCAGCAGCTCGTCTAGCGCCCGGGTAGGCAATGAGCAGTTCTTC
TRBJ2-7 | - | once | TRBV29-1 | CSVEEGPFASEGAYEQYF | TGCAGCGTTGAAGAGGGCCCTTTCGCTAGCGAGGGAGCCTACGAGCAGTACTTC
TRBJ1-1 | - | - | TRBV21-1 | CASSKRSRREGTEAFF | TGTGCCAGCAGCAAAAGGAGTCGCAGGGAGGGAACTGAAGCTTTCTTT
TRBJ2-1 | - | - | TRBV15 | CATSRAIYNEQFF | TGTGCCACCAGCAGAGCGATCTACAATGAGCAGTTCTTC
TRBJ1-4 | - | - | TRBV15 | CATSRDGNNEKLFF | TGTGCCACCAGCAGAGATGGCAATAATGAAAAACTGTTTTTT
TRBJ2-5 | TRBD2 | medium-sized | TRBV5-4 | CASSRRLAGEETQYF | TGTGCCAGCAGCCGACGACTAGCGGGAGAGGAGACCCAGTACTTC
TRBJ1-2 | - | few | TRBV5-6 | CASSSIYTQNYGYTF | TGTGCCAGCAGCTCGATCTACACCCAAAACTATGGCTACACCTTC
TRBJ1-6 | - | - | TRBV7-9 | CASGQGRDSPLHF | TGTGCCAGCGGCCAGGGGCGGGATTCACCCCTCCACTTT
TRBJ2-4 | TRBD1 | - | TRBV27 | CASSLTGGLAKNIQYF | TGTGCCAGCAGTTTGACAGGGGGACTAGCCAAAAACATTCAGTACTTC
TRBJ2-7 | TRBD1 | - | TRBV7-9 | CASSFGTGNYEQYF | TGTGCCAGCAGCTTCGGGACAGGGAACTACGAGCAGTACTTC
TRBJ2-1 | - | - | TRBV9 | CASSVGAGDEQFF | TGTGCCAGCAGCGTAGGGGCCGGGGATGAGCAGTTCTTC